Included here is one T cell receptor beta chain sequence, with context. The antigen is not known. A library of TCRbeta sequences, prepared with unique molecular identifiers, was generated. Using its own MiXCR run on the PCR reads, TCRdb lists one record per CDR3 protein. The data contain about 980,000 distinct CDR3 sequences, about 29% of them singletons. Germline loops: CDR1 KGHDR, CDR2 SFDVKD. The CDR3 totals 17 residues. The ends lost 4 bases at V and 1 base at J; junction bases unmatched: 6. This entry comes from a study of T-cell reconstitution after alpha-beta-depleted transplantation in children. Findings and caveats of the study: Newly made T cells mostly supplied T-cell counts and diversity one year after transplant.

The chain has TRBV24-1 and TRBJ2-1, with 10 bases identical to TRBD2. Source: PBMCs, mostly from graft donor cells, taken 360 days after TCRalphabeta/CD19-depleted stem cell transplant. This TCR was recovered from a boy in the first two years of life who had a stem cell transplant for SCID, so the T cells may come from the graft donor. CDR3 amino acids: CATSDRKRGGSYNEQFF. In nucleotides, the CDR3 is TGTGCCACCAGTGACCGGAAGCGGGGGGGGTCCTACAATGAGCAGTTCTTC.